The rows below give T cell receptor beta chains drawn from one sample of a study of post-analysis software for immune sequencing data. Each CDR3 protein is one row after TCRdb ran MiXCR on the PCR reads. The repertoire holds about 160,000 distinct CDR3 sequences, 36% seen once, with 25% to 30% in the top ten. The starting material was blood, obtained after autologous hematopoietic stem cell transplantation. The source is a girl aged 5-17 years with multiple sclerosis. Each CDR3 is given with its conserved first and last residue. Fields, in order: J gene, clone size, V gene, D gene, CDR3 DNA, CDR3 protein. D genes are given only for firm matches. Size values are once, few and many counts, or a class for expanded clones, and some rows have none.

TRBJ1-1 | . | TRBV20-1 | . | TGCAGTGCTAGTAGGTCCCAGAACACTGAAGCTTTCTTT | CSASRSQNTEAFF
TRBJ2-3 | once | TRBV7-3 | . | TGTGCCAGCAGCTTAGAGGGAACGCAGGCAGATACGCGGTATTTT | CASSLEGTQADTRYF
TRBJ2-1 | . | TRBV4-2 | TRBD2 | TGTGCCAGCAGCCAAGATTGGACTAGCGGGTACAATGAGCAGTTCTTC | CASSQDWTSGYNEQFF
TRBJ2-7 | . | TRBV7-9 | TRBD1 | TGTGCCAGCAGCCCGGACAGGGTCGCCTACGAGCAGTACTTC | CASSPDRVAYEQYF
TRBJ1-4 | . | TRBV5-1 | . | TGCGCCAGCAGCTTGGGGCAGCTTAATGAAAAACTGTTTTTT | CASSLGQLNEKLFF
TRBJ2-1 | . | TRBV7-9 | TRBD2 | TGTGCCAGCAGCCAACTAGCGGGAGTGCGTGAGCAGTTCTTC | CASSQLAGVREQFF
TRBJ2-3 | . | TRBV20-1 | . | TGCAGTGCTAGAGATCCCAGAACTAGCACAGATACGCAGTATTTT | CSARDPRTSTDTQYF
TRBJ1-3 | . | TRBV9 | . | TGTGCCAGCAGCGTAGAGTACAGGATCTCTGGAAACACCATATATTTT | CASSVEYRISGNTIYF
TRBJ1-2 | . | TRBV7-2 | TRBD1 | TGTGCCAGCAGATTGACAGGGGGGAACTATGGCTACACCTTC | CASRLTGGNYGYTF
TRBJ1-1 | . | TRBV5-1 | . | TGCGCCAGCAGCACCGGGGCCTACACTGAAGCTTTCTTT | CASSTGAYTEAFF
TRBJ1-2 | . | TRBV20-1 | TRBD1 | TGCAGTGCTAGATGGGGGACAGGGAACTATGGCTACACCTTC | CSARWGTGNYGYTF
TRBJ1-2 | many | TRBV5-1 | TRBD1 | TGCGCCAGCAGCCCGTCGTGGGACAGGCGCTATGGCTACACCTTC | CASSPSWDRRYGYTF
TRBJ2-5 | few | TRBV6-2/TRBV6-3 | TRBD2 | TGTGCCAGCAGTGAGCCCGGACTAGCGGAAGAGACCCAGTACTTC | CASSEPGLAEETQYF
TRBJ2-7 | few | TRBV12-3/TRBV12-4 | . | TGTGCCAGCAGTCCTGCACAGGGAGTGGAGTCCTACGAGCAGTACTTC | CASSPAQGVESYEQYF
TRBJ2-1 | . | TRBV7-9 | TRBD2 | TGTGCCAGCAGCTTAGGCGGGAGGAAGCAGTTCTTC | CASSLGGRKQFF
TRBJ1-5 | . | TRBV5-1 | . | TGCGCCAGCAGCTTGGATCCCGGGATCAATCAGCCCCAGCATTTT | CASSLDPGINQPQHF
TRBJ2-3 | few | TRBV13 | . | TGTGCCAGCACCATGAGGCTACAGGGAGATACGCAGTATTTT | CASTMRLQGDTQYF
TRBJ2-7 | few | TRBV20-1 | TRBD2 | TGCAGTGCTCACTTAGCGGGAGGTACCTACGAGCAGTACTTC | CSAHLAGGTYEQYF
TRBJ2-3 | few | TRBV10-3 | . | TGTGCCATCAGTGAGTCTATCCGGAACCAGGTTACGCAGTATTTT | CAISESIRNQVTQYF
TRBJ2-5 | . | TRBV29-1 | TRBD2 | TGCAGCGACGCTTCCCCGGGAGGGGAGACCCAGTACTTC | CSDASPGGETQYF
TRBJ2-7 | many | TRBV27 | . | TGTGCCAGCAGTTTAGTCCCAGGACAAAAAGACGAGCAGTACTTC | CASSLVPGQKDEQYF
TRBJ2-2 | . | TRBV9 | . | TGTGCCAGCAGCCACCTTGGACAGCGCGGGGAGCTGTTTTTT | CASSHLGQRGELFF
TRBJ2-5 | . | TRBV6-1 | TRBD2 | TGTGCCAGCAGCCCCCTGGGACTAGCGGGAGGAACAGAGACCCAGTACTTC | CASSPLGLAGGTETQYF
TRBJ2-5 | few | TRBV20-1 | TRBD1 | TGCAGTGCTCCGGACAGGACCACTGGGGAGCAGTACTTC | CSAPDRTTGEQYF
TRBJ2-1 | . | TRBV7-3 | TRBD2 | TGTGCCAGCAGCTTAAATTGGGTGGGGGGGGACTACAATGAGCAGTTCTTC | CASSLNWVGGDYNEQFF
TRBJ2-7 | few | TRBV7-8 | TRBD1 | TGTGCCAGCAACGATCGTCGCGGGACAGGCGTCTCCTACGAGCAGTACTTC | CASNDRRGTGVSYEQYF